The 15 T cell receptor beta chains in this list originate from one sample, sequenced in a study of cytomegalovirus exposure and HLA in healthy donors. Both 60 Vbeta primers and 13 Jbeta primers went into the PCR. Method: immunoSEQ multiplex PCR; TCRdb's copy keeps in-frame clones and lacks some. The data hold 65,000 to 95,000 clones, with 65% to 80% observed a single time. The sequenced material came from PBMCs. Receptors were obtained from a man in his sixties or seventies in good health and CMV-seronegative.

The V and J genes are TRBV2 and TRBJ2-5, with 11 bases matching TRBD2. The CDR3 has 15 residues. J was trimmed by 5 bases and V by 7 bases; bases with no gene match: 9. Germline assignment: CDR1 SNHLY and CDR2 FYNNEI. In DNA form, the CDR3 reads TGTGCCAGCACACTAGCGGGAGTATTGGGGGAGACCCAGTACTTC. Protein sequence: CASTLAGVLGETQYF.

CDR3 amino acids: CASSPEDRGSNQPQHF. The CDR3 DNA sequence: TGTGCCAGTAGTCCGGAGGACAGGGGCAGCAATCAGCCCCAGCATTTT. The chain carries TRBV19 and TRBJ1-5; 9 bases line up with TRBD1. This CDR3 comprises 16 residues. Trimming at V came to 5 bases and at J to 1 base, leaving 6 bases not matched to a gene. Germline V gene lookup returns CDR1 LNHDA and CDR2 SQIVND (reference sequence).

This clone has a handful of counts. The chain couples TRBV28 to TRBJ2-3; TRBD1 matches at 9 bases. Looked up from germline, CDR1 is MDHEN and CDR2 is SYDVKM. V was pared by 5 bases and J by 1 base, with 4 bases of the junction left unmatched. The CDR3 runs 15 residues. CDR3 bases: TGTGCCAGCAGTGACCGGGACAGGGGCACAGATACGCAGTATTTT. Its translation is CASSDRDRGTDTQYF.

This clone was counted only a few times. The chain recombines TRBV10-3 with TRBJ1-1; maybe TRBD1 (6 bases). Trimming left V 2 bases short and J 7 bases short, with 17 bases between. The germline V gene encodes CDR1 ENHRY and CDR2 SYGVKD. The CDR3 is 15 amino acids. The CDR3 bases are TGTGCCATCAGTGAGGTCGCGGCAGGGGCCGGTGAAGCTTTCTTT. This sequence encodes CAISEVAAGAGEAFF.

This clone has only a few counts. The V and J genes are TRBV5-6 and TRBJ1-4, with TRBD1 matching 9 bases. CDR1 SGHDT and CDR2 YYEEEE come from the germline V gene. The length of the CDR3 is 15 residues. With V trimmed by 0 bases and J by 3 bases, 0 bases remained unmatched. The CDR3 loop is CASSLGQGANEKLFF. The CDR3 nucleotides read TGTGCCAGCAGCTTGGGACAGGGGGCTAATGAAAAACTGTTTTTT.

As DNA, the CDR3 is TGTGCCAGTAGTAAAAACAGAATCTCCTACGAGCAGTACTTC. Translating it yields CASSKNRISYEQYF. The chain joins TRBV19 to TRBJ2-7; D remains ambiguous. This CDR3 contains 14 residues. CDR1 LNHDA and CDR2 SQIVND come from the germline V gene (reference sequence). Between the trimmed V and J ends, which lost 4 bases and 0 bases, there was a span of 10 bases.

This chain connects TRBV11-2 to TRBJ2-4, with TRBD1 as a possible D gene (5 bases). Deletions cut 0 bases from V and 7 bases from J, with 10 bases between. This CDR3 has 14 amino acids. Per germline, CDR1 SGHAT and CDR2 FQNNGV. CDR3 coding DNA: TGTGCCAGCAGCTTAGACAGGGTTTCGAACATTCAGTACTTC. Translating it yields CASSLDRVSNIQYF.

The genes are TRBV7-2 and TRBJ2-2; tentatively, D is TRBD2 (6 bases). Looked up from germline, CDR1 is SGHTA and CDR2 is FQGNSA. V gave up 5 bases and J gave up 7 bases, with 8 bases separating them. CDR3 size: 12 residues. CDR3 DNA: TGTGCCAGCAGCCAGACTAGCGGGGAGCTGTTTTTT. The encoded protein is CASSQTSGELFF.

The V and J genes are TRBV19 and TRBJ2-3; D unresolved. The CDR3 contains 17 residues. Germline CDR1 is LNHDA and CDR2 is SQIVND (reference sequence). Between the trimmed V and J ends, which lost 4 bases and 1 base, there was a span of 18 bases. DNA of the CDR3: TGTGCCAGTAGTAGACGACCTGGAGCAAAAGGCACAGATACGCAGTATTTT. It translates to CASSRRPGAKGTDTQYF.

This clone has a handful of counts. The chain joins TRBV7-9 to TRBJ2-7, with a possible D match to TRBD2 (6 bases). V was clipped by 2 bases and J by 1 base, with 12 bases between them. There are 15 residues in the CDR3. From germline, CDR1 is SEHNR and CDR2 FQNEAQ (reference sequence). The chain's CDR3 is CASSLLGTPSYEQYF. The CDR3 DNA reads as TGTGCCAGCAGCTTATTAGGGACTCCGTCCTACGAGCAGTACTTC.

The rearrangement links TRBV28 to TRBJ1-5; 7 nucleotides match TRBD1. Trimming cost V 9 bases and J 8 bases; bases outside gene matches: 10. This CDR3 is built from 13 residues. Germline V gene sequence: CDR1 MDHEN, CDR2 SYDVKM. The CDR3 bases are TGTGCCAGTTGGGGGGACAGAAGAAAGCCCCAGCATTTT. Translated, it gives CASWGDRRKPQHF.

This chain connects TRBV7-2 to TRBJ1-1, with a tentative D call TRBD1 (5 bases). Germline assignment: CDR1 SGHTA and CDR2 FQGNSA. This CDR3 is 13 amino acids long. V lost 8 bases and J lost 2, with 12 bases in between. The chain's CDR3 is CASSTGPNTEAFF. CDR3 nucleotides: TGTGCCAGCTCAACAGGACCTAACACTGAAGCTTTCTTT.

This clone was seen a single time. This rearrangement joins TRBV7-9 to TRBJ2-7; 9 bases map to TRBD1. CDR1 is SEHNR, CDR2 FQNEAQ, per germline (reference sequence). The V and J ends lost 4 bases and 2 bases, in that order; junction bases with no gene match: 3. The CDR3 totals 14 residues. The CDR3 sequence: CASSSYRGPYEQYF. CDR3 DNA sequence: TGTGCCAGCAGCTCCTACAGGGGGCCCTACGAGCAGTACTTC.

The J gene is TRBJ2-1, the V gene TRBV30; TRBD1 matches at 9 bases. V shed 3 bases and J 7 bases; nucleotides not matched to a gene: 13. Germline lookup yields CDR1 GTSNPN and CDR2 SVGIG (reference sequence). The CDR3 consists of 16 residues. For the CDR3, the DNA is TGTGCCTGGAGGGGCAAACAGGGGGCCGGGGTAAATGAGCAGTTCTTC. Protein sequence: CAWRGKQGAGVNEQFF.

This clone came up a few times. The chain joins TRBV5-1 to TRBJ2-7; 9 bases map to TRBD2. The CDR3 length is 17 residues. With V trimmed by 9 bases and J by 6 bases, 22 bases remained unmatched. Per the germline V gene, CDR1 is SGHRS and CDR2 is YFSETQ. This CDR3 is CAIRGGASGILRPEQYF. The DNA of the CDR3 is TGCGCCATCCGGGGGGGGGCTAGCGGGATCCTCCGACCCGAGCAGTACTTC.